This TCR beta chain stems from a study of T cell responses to AZD1222 COVID-19 vaccine. The assay was immunoSEQ multiplex PCR, and TCRdb's table has in-frame clones only and misses some. This sample has some 130,000 clones, with about 93% found just once. Per germline, CDR1 SGDLS and CDR2 YYNGEE. J was trimmed by 4 bases and V by 4 bases; bases with no gene match: 7. The CDR3 has 16 residues. The sequence derives from an adult in good health. The sample here was peripheral blood, taken on day 0 of AZD1222 vaccination. The chain couples TRBV9 to TRBJ2-2; 10 nucleotides match TRBD1. The chain's CDR3 is CASSPRDRGPTGELFF. The CDR3 nucleotides are TGTGCCAGCAGCCCGCGAGACAGGGGGCCCACCGGGGAGCTGTTTTTT.